The 18 T cell receptor beta chains listed next were all sequenced from one sample in a study of blood T cell repertoires in COVID-19. The data were produced by immunoSEQ multiplex PCR, yet TCRdb's version contains in-frame clones alone and is incomplete. Found here are some 380,000 clones, more than 65% of them singletons; the top ten hold more than 0.95%. Sequenced sample: peripheral blood. These TCRs come from a human donor with acute or convalescent COVID-19. The donor label of this sample is uncertain.

This clone occurred once. The chain's CDR3 is CASSFYRDRVRNYYGYTF. CDR3 DNA: TGTGCCAGCAGCTTCTACCGGGACAGGGTTCGAAACTACTATGGCTACACCTTC. The chain carries TRBV5-6 and TRBJ1-2, with 9 bases that match TRBD1. The CDR3 runs to 18 residues. V trimming: 2 bases; J trimming: 3 bases; junction bases outside the gene matches: 14. Germline assignment: CDR1 SGHDT and CDR2 YYEEEE.

The V and J genes are TRBV19 and TRBJ1-1, with D possibly TRBD1 on 5 matching bases. The V end was cut by 7 bases, the J end by 3 bases, with 12 bases between. Germline V CDR1 and CDR2: LNHDA, SQIVND (reference sequence). The CDR3 is made up of 13 amino acids. In DNA form, the CDR3 reads TGTGCCAGTATGGGGGGGTCGGACACTGAAGCTTTCTTT. Translated: CASMGGSDTEAFF. Full variable domain (remainder filled in from reference TRBV19 and TRBJ1-1): DGGITQSPKYLFRKEGQNVTLSCEQNLNHDAMYWYRQDPGQGLRLIYYSQIVNDFQKGDIAEGYSVSREKKESFPLTVTSAQKNPTAFYLCASMGGSDTEAFFGQGTRLTVV.

The chain carries TRBV30 and TRBJ1-2, with unresolved D. V was trimmed by 5 bases and J by 5 bases, leaving 12 bases between them. The CDR3 has 12 amino acids. The germline V gene has CDR1 GTSNPN and CDR2 SVGIG (reference sequence). CDR3 protein: CAWWRISYGYTF. CDR3 in DNA: TGTGCCTGGTGGCGGATAAGTTATGGCTACACCTTC.

This sequence joins TRBV24-1 and TRBJ2-1, with TRBD2 identical over 9 bases. CDR3 length equals 14 residues. The germline gives CDR1 KGHDR, CDR2 SFDVKD. The junction had 0 bases not matched to a gene; V was cut back by 6 bases and J by 1 base. CDR3 coding DNA: TGTGCCACCAGTACTAGCGGGTCCTACAATGAGCAGTTCTTC. Translated, it gives CATSTSGSYNEQFF.

V and J are TRBV3-1 (or the pseudogene TRBV3-2) and TRBJ2-5, with 7 bases fitting TRBD2. Germline CDR1 LGHDT, CDR2 YNNKEL (reference sequence). With V trimmed by 3 bases and J by 4 bases, 5 bases remained unmatched. The CDR3 has 14 amino acids. The CDR3 bases are TGTGCCAGCAGCCATGTGGGGAGGGGAGAGACCCAGTACTTC. Its protein product is CASSHVGRGETQYF.

V is TRBV30 and J is TRBJ1-3, with D uncertain. Germline loops: CDR1 GTSNPN, CDR2 SVGIG (reference sequence). The CDR3 has 12 amino acids. Trimming took off 3 bases at V and 10 bases at J, with 13 bases between the two ends. The DNA for the CDR3 is TGTGCCTGGAGAGCCACAGCCTCGACCATATATTTT. Protein: CAWRATASTIYF.

This chain connects TRBV3-1 (or the pseudogene TRBV3-2) to TRBJ2-1, with a tentative D call TRBD1 (5 bases). This CDR3 is built from 15 residues. Trimming cost V 6 bases and J 2 bases, with 14 bases left between them. Germline V CDR1 and CDR2: LGHDT, YNNKEL (reference sequence). This chain's CDR3 is CASSLDRNTYNEQFF. Written as DNA, the CDR3 is TGTGCCAGCAGTCTCGACAGAAACACCTACAATGAGCAGTTCTTC.

The genes are TRBV7-9 and TRBJ1-1, with D maybe TRBD1 (6 bases). The CDR3 has 16 residues. The V end lost 5 bases, the J end lost 2 bases, and 18 bases lay between the germline ends. The germline V gene encodes CDR1 SEHNR and CDR2 FQNEAQ (reference sequence). The CDR3 is CASSPSSTQGNTEAFF. As DNA, the CDR3 is TGTGCCAGCAGCCCCTCCAGTACACAGGGAAACACTGAAGCTTTCTTT.

The chain uses TRBV5-1 and TRBJ2-3; D is uncertain. The CDR3 consists of 13 residues. Looked up from germline, CDR1 is SGHRS and CDR2 is YFSETQ. V shed 4 bases and J shed 5 bases, with 11 bases lying between them. DNA of the CDR3: TGCGCCAGCAGCCGGTTGAATAAAGATACGCAGTATTTT. Residues: CASSRLNKDTQYF.

The chain has TRBV5-1 and TRBJ1-4; TRBD1 matches at 7 bases. The CDR3 spans 13 residues. Trimming took 0 bases from V and 11 from J; bases not matched to a gene: 4. From germline, CDR1 is SGHRS and CDR2 YFSETQ. The CDR3 sequence: CASSLGQGDKLFF. The CDR3, as DNA: TGCGCCAGCAGCTTGGGACAGGGAGATAAACTGTTTTTT.

The chain uses TRBV6-1 and TRBJ1-4; TRBD1 aligns across 7 bases. Trimming cost V 1 base and J 6 bases; bases outside gene matches: 14. CDR1 is MNHNS and CDR2 is SASEGT in the germline V gene. The CDR3 contains 18 residues. The DNA for the CDR3 is TGTGCCAGCAGTGAAGGACAGGGAGCTTTCTTAATGTATGAAAAACTGTTTTTT. It is translated as CASSEGQGAFLMYEKLFF.

This clone was counted once. The rearrangement links TRBV28 to TRBJ1-5, with 8 nucleotides matching TRBD1. Germline V CDR1 and CDR2: MDHEN, SYDVKM. The V and J ends lost 4 bases and 0 bases, in that order; junction bases with no gene match: 8. This CDR3 region has 17 residues. Here the CDR3 reads CASSSPGTGYSNQPQHF. In nucleotides, the CDR3 is TGTGCCAGCAGTTCGCCGGGGACAGGATATAGCAATCAGCCCCAGCATTTT.

The chain carries TRBV4-1 and TRBJ2-7; tentative D call: TRBD1 (6 bases). CDR3 size: 15 residues. Germline-derived CDR1 and CDR2 are MGHRA and YSYEKL. Trimming took 4 bases from V and 3 from J, leaving 16 bases between them. This chain's CDR3 is CASSPRQDRGYEQYF. CDR3 nucleotide sequence: TGCGCCAGCAGCCCAAGACAGGATAGAGGCTACGAGCAGTACTTC.

This clone turned up a few times. This rearrangement joins TRBV5-1 to TRBJ1-1; D uncertain. The CDR3 is made up of 14 amino acids. V lost 4 bases to trimming and J lost 3 bases, with 13 bases between them. CDR1 is SGHRS and CDR2 is YFSETQ in the germline V gene. CDR3 nucleotide sequence: TGCGCCAGCAGCCGCGATTGGTTAGACACTGAAGCTTTCTTT. This translates into CASSRDWLDTEAFF. Using reference TRBV5-1 and TRBJ1-1 for the parts outside the CDR3, the full variable domain is KAGVTQTPRYLIKTRGQQVTLSCSPISGHRSVSWYQQTPGQGLQFLFEYFSETQRNKGNFPGRFSGRQFSNSRSEMNVSTLELGDSALYLCASSRDWLDTEAFFGQGTRLTVV.

This chain connects TRBV2 to TRBJ2-3; 9 positions match TRBD2. Germline CDR1 is SNHLY and CDR2 is FYNNEI. Trimming cost V 6 bases and J 3 bases; bases outside gene matches: 16. The CDR3 consists of 18 residues. The CDR3 protein is CASSRDAGLAGETDTQYF. The CDR3 DNA reads as TGTGCCAGCAGCCGAGACGCGGGTTTAGCGGGAGAAACAGATACGCAGTATTTT.

V is TRBV3-1 (or the pseudogene TRBV3-2) and J is TRBJ2-1; the match to TRBD1 covers 8 bases. Losses at the gene ends were 4 bases for V and 6 bases for J; bases not matched to a gene: 5. The CDR3 length is 14 residues. CDR1 LGHDT and CDR2 YNNKEL come from the germline V gene (reference sequence). For the CDR3, the DNA is TGTGCCAGCAGCCTAGGACAGGGTAGCAATGAGCAGTTCTTC. As protein: CASSLGQGSNEQFF.

V gene TRBV6-4 combines with J gene TRBJ1-1; 12 nucleotides align to TRBD1. This CDR3 has 16 residues. V dropped 6 bases and J dropped 2; count of bases not matched to a gene: 7. The V gene's germline CDR1 is MRHNA and CDR2 SNTAGT. For the CDR3, the DNA is TGTGCCAGCAGGCCGGGACAGGGGGCGCCTAACACTGAAGCTTTCTTT. It is translated as CASRPGQGAPNTEAFF.

The chain combines TRBV20-1 with TRBJ2-5; unclear D gene. CDR1 DFQATT and CDR2 SNEGSKA come from the germline V gene (reference sequence). V gave up 1 base and J gave up 13 bases, with 13 bases separating them. The CDR3 spans 11 residues. In DNA, the CDR3 is TGCAGTGCTAGAGGTAGGCCCGCGGTGTACTTC. The encoded protein is CSARGRPAVYF.